The rows below give T cell receptor beta chains drawn from one sample of a study of patients and donors after allogeneic stem cell transplantation. TCRdb re-called the RT-PCR reads through MiXCR, storing one row per CDR3 protein. The data contain hundreds of thousands of distinct CDR3 sequences, roughly 38% of them seen just once; the ten biggest clones take up approximately 10%. Sequencing was carried out using blood, either unsorted or a sorted T cell fraction (not recorded which). The receptors were gathered from a human donor who was either an allogeneic HSCT recipient or a stem cell or donor lymphocyte infusion donor (not recorded which). It is not recorded whose cells these are; they may come from a transplant donor. The CDR3 runs from the conserved cysteine through the conserved F or W. Each record gives: J gene, clone size, V gene, D gene, CDR3 protein, CDR3 DNA. D genes are given only for firm matches. Size tells how often a clone was seen (once, few, many) or the class of an expanded clone, and some rows leave it out.

TRBJ1-6 . TRBV7-2 . CASSFSGPKISPLHF TGTGCCAGCAGCTTTTCGGGACCGAAGATATCACCCCTCCACTTT
TRBJ2-7 few TRBV10-3 . CAIRGQGSTYEQYF TGTGCCATCAGGGGGCAGGGGTCAACCTACGAGCAGTACTTC
TRBJ1-1 once TRBV11-2 . CASSSPAGWNTEAFF TGTGCCAGCAGCTCACCGGCGGGGTGGAACACTGAAGCTTTCTTT
TRBJ1-2 . TRBV2 TRBD1 CASSPPRQGHYGYTF TGTGCCAGCAGTCCCCCCCGACAGGGTCACTATGGCTACACCTTC
TRBJ1-5 . TRBV20-1 . CSASRHSNQPQHF TGCAGTGCTTCCCGCCATAGCAATCAGCCCCAGCATTTT
TRBJ2-3 once TRBV9 TRBD2 CASSDLTSGGITDTQYF TGTGCCAGCAGCGACCTTACTAGCGGGGGGATCACAGATACGCAGTATTTT
TRBJ1-5 . TRBV10-3 . CAISESSTNQPQHF TGTGCCATCAGTGAGTCAAGCACTAATCAGCCCCAGCATTTT
TRBJ2-7 once TRBV4-1 . CASSRSGIGDEQYF TGCGCCAGCAGCCGCTCAGGGATTGGGGACGAGCAGTACTTC
TRBJ2-2 . TRBV20-1 . CSARQGGSTGELFF TGCAGTGCTAGACAGGGCGGTAGTACCGGGGAGCTGTTTTTT
TRBJ1-2 few TRBV20-1 . CTCLGNTGYTF TGCACCTGTCTGGGCAATACAGGCTACACCTTC
TRBJ2-5 . TRBV4-1 TRBD2 CASSQEGSGGQETQYF TGCGCCAGCAGCCAAGAGGGTAGCGGGGGCCAAGAGACCCAGTACTTC
TRBJ2-7 . TRBV15 TRBD1 CATSRSTGGGKYEQYF TGTGCCACCAGCAGAAGTACAGGGGGCGGCAAATACGAGCAGTACTTC
TRBJ2-3 few TRBV27 . CASSSAQSTDTQYF TGTGCCAGCAGTTCAGCTCAGAGCACAGATACGCAGTATTTT
TRBJ1-1 . TRBV9 . CASSVQQNTEAFF TGTGCCAGCAGCGTACAACAGAACACTGAAGCTTTCTTT
TRBJ1-1 few TRBV5-4 . CASSLQGSAEAFF TGTGCCAGCAGCTTGCAGGGAAGCGCTGAAGCTTTCTTT
TRBJ1-1 . TRBV9 . CASSKTGANTEAFF TGTGCCAGCAGCAAAACCGGGGCCAACACTGAAGCTTTCTTT
TRBJ1-2 few TRBV20-1 . CSARGQGYYGYTF TGCAGTGCTAGGGGTCAGGGGTACTATGGCTACACCTTC
TRBJ1-2 few TRBV12-3/TRBV12-4 . CASSHFASNYGYTF TGTGCCAGCAGTCACTTCGCTTCAAACTATGGCTACACCTTC
TRBJ1-5 few TRBV20-1 . CSARTGAFNQPQHF TGCAGTGCTAGGACAGGAGCTTTCAATCAGCCCCAGCATTTT
TRBJ1-2 few TRBV20-1 . CSASRQSDGYTF TGCAGTGCTAGTAGACAGTCTGATGGCTACACCTTC
TRBJ1-4 few TRBV20-1 . CSGSGAVGATNEKLFF TGCAGTGGTTCGGGGGCGGTCGGTGCAACTAATGAAAAACTGTTTTTT
TRBJ2-7 once TRBV5-1 . CASSLATGNYEQYF TGCGCCAGCAGCTTGGCAACGGGAAACTACGAGCAGTACTTC
TRBJ1-5 few TRBV2 . CASSEQGLNQPQHF TGTGCCAGCAGTGAACAGGGCCTAAATCAGCCCCAGCATTTT
TRBJ1-2 few TRBV12-3/TRBV12-4 TRBD1 CASSTRDSYGYTF TGTGCCAGCAGTACCCGGGACAGCTATGGCTACACCTTC
TRBJ1-1 few TRBV2 . CASRSQWNTEAFF TGTGCCAGCAGAAGTCAGTGGAACACTGAAGCTTTCTTT
TRBJ2-7 . TRBV12-3/TRBV12-4 . CASSGGYQTYEQYF TGTGCCAGCAGTGGGGGCTATCAAACCTACGAGCAGTACTTC
TRBJ1-6 . TRBV12-3/TRBV12-4 . CASSFQGQLGANSPLHF TGTGCCAGCAGTTTTCAGGGGCAATTGGGGGCTAATTCACCCCTCCACTTT
TRBJ1-5 . TRBV28 . CASSRGGSNQPQHF TGTGCCAGCAGTCGGGGCGGTAGCAATCAGCCCCAGCATTTT
TRBJ1-2 . TRBV3-1 TRBD1 CASSHPTGVGYTF TGTGCCAGCAGCCACCCGACAGGGGTAGGCTACACCTTC
TRBJ1-3 . TRBV25-1 . CASSDFYWENTIYF TGTGCCAGCAGTGACTTCTATTGGGAAAACACCATATATTTT
TRBJ1-5 . TRBV7-6 . CASSLSGSPQPQHF TGTGCCAGCAGCTTATCAGGGTCACCCCAGCCCCAGCATTTT
TRBJ2-1 few TRBV20-1 . CSARFQKIQQFF TGCAGTGCTAGATTCCAGAAGATTCAGCAGTTCTTC
TRBJ2-1 . TRBV7-9 . CASSLDPGAHNEQFF TGTGCCAGCAGCTTAGATCCGGGGGCCCACAATGAGCAGTTCTTC
TRBJ1-1 . TRBV5-1 TRBD1 CASGRDRGNTEAFF TGCGCCAGCGGAAGGGACAGGGGGAACACTGAAGCTTTCTTT
TRBJ1-1 . TRBV20-1 TRBD1 CSAPGQYPEAFF TGCAGTGCTCCGGGACAGTACCCTGAAGCTTTCTTT
TRBJ1-5 . TRBV10-3 . CAIGWTRENSNQPQHF TGTGCCATCGGTTGGACAAGGGAAAATAGCAATCAGCCCCAGCATTTT
TRBJ2-7 . TRBV6-1 . CASSGGLLSYEQYF TGTGCCAGCAGTGGAGGACTACTTTCCTACGAGCAGTACTTC
TRBJ2-2 few TRBV12-3/TRBV12-4 TRBD1 CASRRDRGTGELFF TGTGCCAGCAGGCGCGACAGGGGGACCGGGGAGCTGTTTTTT
TRBJ1-2 . TRBV5-1 . CASSLFQGPGYTF TGCGCCAGCAGCTTGTTCCAGGGTCCTGGCTACACCTTC
TRBJ1-2 few TRBV27 . CASSLGVGYGYTF TGTGCCAGCAGTTTAGGGGTAGGCTATGGCTACACCTTC
TRBJ2-7 few TRBV7-9 . CASSLAGVSYEQYF TGTGCCAGCAGCTTAGCAGGAGTCTCCTACGAGCAGTACTTC
TRBJ2-3 . TRBV6-4 . CASSDTGLSTDTQYF TGTGCCAGCAGTGACACGGGGCTTAGCACAGATACGCAGTATTTT
TRBJ2-7 few TRBV3-1 . CASSRGTIAYEQYF TGTGCCAGCAGCCGGGGGACGATAGCCTACGAGCAGTACTTC
TRBJ2-7 . TRBV30 TRBD1 CAWSYGQARGYEQYF TGTGCCTGGAGTTACGGACAGGCCAGGGGATACGAGCAGTACTTC
TRBJ2-3 . TRBV7-8 . CASSSKRTRTDTQYF TGTGCCAGCAGCTCAAAAAGGACCCGCACAGATACGCAGTATTTT
TRBJ1-2 few TRBV4-3 . CASSPKRAGVGYTF TGCGCCAGCAGCCCGAAGAGGGCGGGAGTAGGCTACACCTTC
TRBJ2-5 once TRBV30 . CAWSVARFETQYF TGTGCCTGGAGTGTAGCAAGATTTGAGACCCAGTACTTC
TRBJ1-3 . TRBV5-1 . CASSLGAGRFGNTIYF TGCGCCAGCAGCTTGGGTGCAGGCCGTTTTGGAAACACCATATATTTT
TRBJ1-1 . TRBV3-1 . CASSPGGSGAFF TGTGCCAGCAGCCCCGGCGGGTCCGGAGCTTTCTTT
TRBJ2-2 medium-sized TRBV29-1 TRBD1 CSVEGQGDGELFF TGCAGCGTTGAGGGACAGGGTGACGGGGAGCTGTTTTTT
TRBJ2-7 . TRBV27 . CASSLNGGLYEQYF TGTGCCAGCAGTTTAAACGGGGGACTTTACGAGCAGTACTTC
TRBJ2-5 . TRBV5-1 TRBD1 CASSPWTGSDETQYF TGCGCCAGCAGCCCCTGGACAGGGAGCGATGAGACCCAGTACTTC
TRBJ2-3 few TRBV13 . CASSGSTDTQYF TGTGCCAGCAGCGGTAGCACAGATACGCAGTATTTT
TRBJ1-3 few TRBV7-6 . CASSLLPAGAAGNTIYF TGTGCCAGCAGCTTATTACCGGCCGGGGCGGCGGGAAACACCATATATTTT
TRBJ1-6 . TRBV4-1 . CASSQWIDNSPLHF TGCGCCAGCAGCCAGTGGATAGATAATTCACCCCTCCACTTT
TRBJ1-2 many TRBV20-1 TRBD1 CSARQGLGYTF TGCAGTGCCAGACAGGGGTTGGGCTACACCTTC
TRBJ1-5 few TRBV7-9 . CASSLAGMGNQPQHF TGTGCCAGCAGCTTAGCAGGGATGGGGAATCAGCCCCAGCATTTT
TRBJ2-3 few TRBV20-1 TRBD1 CSASLRQGRDTQYF TGCAGTGCTAGCCTCCGACAGGGCAGAGATACGCAGTATTTT